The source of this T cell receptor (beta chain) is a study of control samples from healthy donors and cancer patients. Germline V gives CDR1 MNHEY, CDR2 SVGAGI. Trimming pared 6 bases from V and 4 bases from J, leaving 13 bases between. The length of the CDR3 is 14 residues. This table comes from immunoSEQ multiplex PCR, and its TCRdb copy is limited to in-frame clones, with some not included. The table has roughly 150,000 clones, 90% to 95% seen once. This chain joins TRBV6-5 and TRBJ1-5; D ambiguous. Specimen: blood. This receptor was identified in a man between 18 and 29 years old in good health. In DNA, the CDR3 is TGTGCCAGCAGCCTTAGACCACTAAATCAGCCCCAGCATTTT. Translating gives CASSLRPLNQPQHF.